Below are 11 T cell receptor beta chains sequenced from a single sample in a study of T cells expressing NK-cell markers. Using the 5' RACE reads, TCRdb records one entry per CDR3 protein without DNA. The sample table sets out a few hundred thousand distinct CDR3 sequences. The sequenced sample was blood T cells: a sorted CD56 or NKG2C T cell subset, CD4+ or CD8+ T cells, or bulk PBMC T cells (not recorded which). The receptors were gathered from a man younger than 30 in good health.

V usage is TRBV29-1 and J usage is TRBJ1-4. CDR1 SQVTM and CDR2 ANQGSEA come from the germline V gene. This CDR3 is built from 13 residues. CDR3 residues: CSVKAITNEKLFF.

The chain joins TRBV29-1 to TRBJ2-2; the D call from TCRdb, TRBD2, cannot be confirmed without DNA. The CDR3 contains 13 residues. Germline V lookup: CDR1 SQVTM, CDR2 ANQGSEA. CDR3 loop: CSGWTSGTGELFF.

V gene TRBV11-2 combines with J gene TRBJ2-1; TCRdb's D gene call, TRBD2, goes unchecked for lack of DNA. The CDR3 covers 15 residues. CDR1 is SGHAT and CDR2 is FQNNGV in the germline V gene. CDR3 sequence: CASSLGGRTGNEQFF.

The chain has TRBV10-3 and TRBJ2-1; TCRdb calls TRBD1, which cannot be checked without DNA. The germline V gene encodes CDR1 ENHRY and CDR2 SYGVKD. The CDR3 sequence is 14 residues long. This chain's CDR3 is CAGSGTGGTDEQFF.

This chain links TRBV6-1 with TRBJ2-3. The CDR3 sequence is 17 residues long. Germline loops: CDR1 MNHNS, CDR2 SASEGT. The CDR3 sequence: CASSERPVTGLTDTQYF.

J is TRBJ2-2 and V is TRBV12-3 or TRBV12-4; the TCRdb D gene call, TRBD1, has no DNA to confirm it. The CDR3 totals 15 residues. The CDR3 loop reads CASTQRGTGTGELFF.

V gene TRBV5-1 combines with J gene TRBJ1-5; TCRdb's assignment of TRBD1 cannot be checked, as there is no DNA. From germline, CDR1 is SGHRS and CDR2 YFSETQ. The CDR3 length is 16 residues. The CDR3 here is CASSLGDRGDNQPQHF.

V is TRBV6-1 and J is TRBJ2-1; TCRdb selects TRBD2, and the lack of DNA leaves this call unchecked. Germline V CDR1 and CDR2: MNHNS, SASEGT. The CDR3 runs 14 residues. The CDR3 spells CASRIAGGNNEQFF.

The CDR3 is CASRPTTATPLHF. The rearrangement links TRBV6-2 or TRBV6-3 to TRBJ1-6. This CDR3 spans 13 amino acids. CDR1 MNHEY and CDR2 SVGEGT come from the germline V gene.

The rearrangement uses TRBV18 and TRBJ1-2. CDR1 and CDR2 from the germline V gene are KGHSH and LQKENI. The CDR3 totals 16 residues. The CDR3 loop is CASSPRSEGTNYGYTF.

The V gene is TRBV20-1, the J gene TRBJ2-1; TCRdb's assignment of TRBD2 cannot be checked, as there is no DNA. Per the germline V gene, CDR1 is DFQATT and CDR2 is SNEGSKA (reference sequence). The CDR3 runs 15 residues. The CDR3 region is CSARGRPGTPNEQFF.